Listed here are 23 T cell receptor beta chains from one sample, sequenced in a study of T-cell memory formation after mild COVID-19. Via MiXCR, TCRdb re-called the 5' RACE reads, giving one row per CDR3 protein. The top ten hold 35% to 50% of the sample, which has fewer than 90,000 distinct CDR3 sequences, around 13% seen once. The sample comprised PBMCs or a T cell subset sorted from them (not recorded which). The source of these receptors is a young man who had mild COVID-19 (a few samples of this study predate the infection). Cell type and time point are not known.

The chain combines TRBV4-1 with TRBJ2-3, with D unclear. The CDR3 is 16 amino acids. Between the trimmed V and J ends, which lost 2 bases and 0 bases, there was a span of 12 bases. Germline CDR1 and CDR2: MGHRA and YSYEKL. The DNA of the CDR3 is TGCGCCAGCAGCCAATCTCCGGACCCTAGCACAGATACGCAGTATTTT. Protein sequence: CASSQSPDPSTDTQYF.

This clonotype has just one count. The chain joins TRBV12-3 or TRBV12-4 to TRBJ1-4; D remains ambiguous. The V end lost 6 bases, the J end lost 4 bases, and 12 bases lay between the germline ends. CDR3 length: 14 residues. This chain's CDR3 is CASSPGRINEKLFF. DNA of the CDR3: TGTGCCAGCAGCCCCGGACGGATTAATGAAAAACTGTTTTTT.

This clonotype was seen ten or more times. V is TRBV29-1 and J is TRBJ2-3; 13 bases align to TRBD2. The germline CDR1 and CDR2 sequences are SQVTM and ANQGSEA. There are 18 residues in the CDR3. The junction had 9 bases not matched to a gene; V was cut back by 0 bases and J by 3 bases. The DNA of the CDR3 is TGCAGCGTTGAAGAATGGACTAGCGGGGGCCGGGCGACAGATACGCAGTATTTT. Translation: CSVEEWTSGGRATDTQYF.

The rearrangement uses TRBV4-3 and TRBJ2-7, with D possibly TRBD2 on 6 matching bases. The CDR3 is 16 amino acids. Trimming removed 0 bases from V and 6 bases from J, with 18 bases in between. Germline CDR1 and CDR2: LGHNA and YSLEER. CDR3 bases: TGCGCCAGCAGCCAAGAATCAACACTAGCAGTGGGCGAGCAGTACTTC. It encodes CASSQESTLAVGEQYF.

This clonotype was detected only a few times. The CDR3 coding sequence is TGTGCCAGCATCCTGGACGGTGCTCGTACCAATGAGCAGTTCTTC. Translating it yields CASILDGARTNEQFF. This chain links TRBV12-3 or TRBV12-4 with TRBJ2-1; no clear D. V lost 7 bases and J 6 bases, leaving 19 bases between the germline ends. The CDR3 totals 15 residues.

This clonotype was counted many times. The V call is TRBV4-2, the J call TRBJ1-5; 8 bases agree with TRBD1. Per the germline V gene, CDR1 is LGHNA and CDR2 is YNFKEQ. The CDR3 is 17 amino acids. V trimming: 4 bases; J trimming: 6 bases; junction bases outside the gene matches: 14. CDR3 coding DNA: TGTGCCAGCAGCCCAGCGGGGGAAACAGGGGGGGTTCAGCCCCAGCATTTT. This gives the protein CASSPAGETGGVQPQHF.

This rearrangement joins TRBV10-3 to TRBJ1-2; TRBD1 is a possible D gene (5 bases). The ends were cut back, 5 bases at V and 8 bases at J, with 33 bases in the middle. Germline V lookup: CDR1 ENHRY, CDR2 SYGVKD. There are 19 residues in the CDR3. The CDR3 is CAISPSFPHEQSIGEGYTF. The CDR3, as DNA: TGTGCCATCAGTCCATCCTTCCCCCACGAACAATCCATAGGGGAAGGCTACACCTTC.

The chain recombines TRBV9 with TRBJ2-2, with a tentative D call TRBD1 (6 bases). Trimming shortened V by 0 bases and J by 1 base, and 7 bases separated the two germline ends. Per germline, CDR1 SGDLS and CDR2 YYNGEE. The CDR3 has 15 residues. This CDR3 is CASSVGGRNTGELFF. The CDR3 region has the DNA TGTGCCAGCAGCGTAGGGGGGCGGAACACCGGGGAGCTGTTTTTT.

In nucleotides, the CDR3 is TGTGCCAGCAGCATTACTCCGGGCACCGGGGAGCTGTTTTTT. This encodes CASSITPGTGELFF. The rearrangement links TRBV7-9 to TRBJ2-2; D unresolved. Trimming removed 5 bases at V and 4 bases at J, with 11 bases between. CDR1 and CDR2 from the germline V gene are SEHNR and FQNEAQ (reference sequence). This CDR3 comprises 14 residues.

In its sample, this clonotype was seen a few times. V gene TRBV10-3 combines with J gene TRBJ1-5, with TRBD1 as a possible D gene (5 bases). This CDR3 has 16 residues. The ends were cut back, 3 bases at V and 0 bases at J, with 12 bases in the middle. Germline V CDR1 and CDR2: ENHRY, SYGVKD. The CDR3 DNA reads TGTGCCATCAGTGATGGGGGGGGTTATAGCAATCAGCCCCAGCATTTT. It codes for CAISDGGGYSNQPQHF.

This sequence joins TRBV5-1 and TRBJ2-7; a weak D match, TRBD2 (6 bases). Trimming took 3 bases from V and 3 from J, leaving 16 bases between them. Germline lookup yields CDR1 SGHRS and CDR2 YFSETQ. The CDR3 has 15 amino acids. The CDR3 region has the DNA TGCGCCAGCAGCTCATCCCCGGGACTCATCTACGAGCAGTACTTC. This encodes CASSSSPGLIYEQYF.

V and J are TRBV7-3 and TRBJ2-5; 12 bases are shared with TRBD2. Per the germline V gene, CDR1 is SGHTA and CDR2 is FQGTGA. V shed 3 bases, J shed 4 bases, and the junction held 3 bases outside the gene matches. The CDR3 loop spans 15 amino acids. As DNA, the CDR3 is TGTGCCAGCAGCTTCCTAGCGGGGGGGCCAGAGACCCAGTACTTC. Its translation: CASSFLAGGPETQYF.

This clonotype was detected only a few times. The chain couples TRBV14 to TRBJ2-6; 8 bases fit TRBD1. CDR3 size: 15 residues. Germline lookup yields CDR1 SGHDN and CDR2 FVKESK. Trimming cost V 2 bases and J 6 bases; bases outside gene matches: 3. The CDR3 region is CASSQSGGLANVLTF. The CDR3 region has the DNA TGTGCCAGCAGCCAATCAGGGGGCCTGGCCAACGTCCTGACTTTC.

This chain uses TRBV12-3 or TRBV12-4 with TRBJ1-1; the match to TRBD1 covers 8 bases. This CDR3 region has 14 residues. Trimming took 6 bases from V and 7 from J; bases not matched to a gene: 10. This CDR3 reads CASSPTGASNEAFF. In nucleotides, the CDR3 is TGTGCCAGCAGCCCGACAGGGGCGAGCAATGAAGCTTTCTTT.

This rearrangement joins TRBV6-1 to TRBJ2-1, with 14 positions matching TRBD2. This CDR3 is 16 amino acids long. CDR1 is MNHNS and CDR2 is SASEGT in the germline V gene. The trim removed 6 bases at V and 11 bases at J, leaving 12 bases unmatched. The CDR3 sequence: CASRGQGLAGGPQQFF. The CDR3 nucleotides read TGTGCCAGCAGGGGGCAAGGACTAGCGGGGGGACCCCAGCAGTTCTTC.

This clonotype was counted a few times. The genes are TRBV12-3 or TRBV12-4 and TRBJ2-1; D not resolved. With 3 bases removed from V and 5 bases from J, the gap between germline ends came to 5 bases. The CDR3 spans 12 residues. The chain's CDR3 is CASSFTDNEQFF. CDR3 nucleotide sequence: TGTGCCAGCAGTTTCACAGACAATGAGCAGTTCTTC.

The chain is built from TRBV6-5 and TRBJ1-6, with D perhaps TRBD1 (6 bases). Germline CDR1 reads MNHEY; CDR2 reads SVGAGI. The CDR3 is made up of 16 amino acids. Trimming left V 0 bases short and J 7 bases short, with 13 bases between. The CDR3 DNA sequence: TGTGCCAGCAGTTACTCGACAGGAATACCCAATTCACCCCTCCACTTT. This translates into CASSYSTGIPNSPLHF.

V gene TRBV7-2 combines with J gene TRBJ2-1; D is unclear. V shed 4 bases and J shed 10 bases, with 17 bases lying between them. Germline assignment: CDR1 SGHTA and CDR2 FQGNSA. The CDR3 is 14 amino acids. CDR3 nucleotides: TGTGCCAGCAGCTATAAATCCGGGTTCCGGGAGCAGTTCTTC. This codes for CASSYKSGFREQFF.

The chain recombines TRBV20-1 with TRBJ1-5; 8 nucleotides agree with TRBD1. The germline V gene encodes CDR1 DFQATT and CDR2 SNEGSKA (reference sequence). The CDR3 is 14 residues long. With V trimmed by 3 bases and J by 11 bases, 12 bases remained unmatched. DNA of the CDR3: TGCAGTGCTAGGGCCGGGACAGGTGATATTGCCCAGCATTTT. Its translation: CSARAGTGDIAQHF.

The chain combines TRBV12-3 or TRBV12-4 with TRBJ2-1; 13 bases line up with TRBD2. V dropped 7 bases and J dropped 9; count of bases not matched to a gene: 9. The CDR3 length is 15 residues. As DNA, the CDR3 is TGTGCCAGCATCCACCTCGGACTAGCGGGGGTTGAGCAGTTCTTC. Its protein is CASIHLGLAGVEQFF.

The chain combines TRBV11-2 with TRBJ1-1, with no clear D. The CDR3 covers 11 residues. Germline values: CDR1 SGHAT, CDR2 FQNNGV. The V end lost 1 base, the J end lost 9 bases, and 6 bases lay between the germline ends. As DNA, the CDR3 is TGTGCCAGCAGCTTAGGAGCGCAAGCTTTCTTT. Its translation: CASSLGAQAFF.

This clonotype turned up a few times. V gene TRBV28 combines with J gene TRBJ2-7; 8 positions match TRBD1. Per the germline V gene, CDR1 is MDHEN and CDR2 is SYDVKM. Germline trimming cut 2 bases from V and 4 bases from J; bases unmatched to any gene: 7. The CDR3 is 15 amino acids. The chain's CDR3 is CASSLRDRGSYEQYF. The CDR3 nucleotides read TGTGCCAGCAGTTTACGAGACAGGGGCTCTTACGAGCAGTACTTC.

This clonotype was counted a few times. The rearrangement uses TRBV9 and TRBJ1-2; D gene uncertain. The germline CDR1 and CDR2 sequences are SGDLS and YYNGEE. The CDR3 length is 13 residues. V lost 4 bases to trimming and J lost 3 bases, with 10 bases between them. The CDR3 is CASSPNQDYGYTF. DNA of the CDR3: TGTGCCAGCAGCCCCAATCAAGACTATGGCTACACCTTC.